Listed here is a single T cell receptor beta chain. One entry per CDR3 protein, called by TCRdb with MiXCR from the 5' RACE reads. Here the sample spans about 350,000 distinct CDR3 sequences, roughly 8.3% being singletons. These data are taken from a study of T cells after yellow fever vaccination. Trimming took off 1 base at V and 3 bases at J, with 16 bases between the two ends. The germline CDR1 and CDR2 sequences are MDHEN and SYDVKM. CDR3 length: 18 residues. The material sequenced was PBMCs, taken around 45 days after the first yellow fever vaccination. This TCR derives from a man between 18 and 35 years old who received the YFV17D yellow fever vaccine. V usage is TRBV28 and J usage is TRBJ2-6, with a tentative D call TRBD1 (7 bases). CDR3 residues: CASSLSTGGTVGANVLTF. CDR3 DNA: TGTGCCAGCAGTTTATCCACGGGCGGGACAGTTGGGGCCAACGTCCTGACTTTC.